The sequence of this T cell receptor beta chain was determined in a study of technical replicates of blood from several donors. The V end was cut by 2 bases, the J end by 8 bases, with 10 bases between. Germline values: CDR1 GTSNPN, CDR2 SVGIG (reference sequence). The CDR3 is 13 amino acids. Only in-frame clones appear in the TCRdb table, and some are missing; sequencing was by immunoSEQ multiplex PCR. The sample lists under 90,000 clones; 93% were seen once. This TCR was recovered from a human donor in good health. This rearrangement joins TRBV30 to TRBJ1-6, with unresolved D. The sequencing input was T cells isolated from PBMCs. The CDR3 nucleotides read TGTGCCTGGAGTCGAGGCCCGGATTCACCCCTCCACTTT. Its translation is CAWSRGPDSPLHF.